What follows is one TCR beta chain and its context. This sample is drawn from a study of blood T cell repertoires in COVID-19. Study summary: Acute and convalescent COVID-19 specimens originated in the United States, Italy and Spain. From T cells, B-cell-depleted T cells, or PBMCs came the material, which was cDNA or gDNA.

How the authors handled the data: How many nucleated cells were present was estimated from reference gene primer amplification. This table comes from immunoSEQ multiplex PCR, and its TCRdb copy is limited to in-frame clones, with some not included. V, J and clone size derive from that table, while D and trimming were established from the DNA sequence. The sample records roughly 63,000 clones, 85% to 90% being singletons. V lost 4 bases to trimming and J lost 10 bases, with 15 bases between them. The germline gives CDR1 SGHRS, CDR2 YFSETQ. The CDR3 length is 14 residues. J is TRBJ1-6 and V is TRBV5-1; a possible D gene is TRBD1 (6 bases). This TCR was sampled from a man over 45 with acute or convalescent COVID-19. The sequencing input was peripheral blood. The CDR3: CASSASTGTSPLHF. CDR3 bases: TGCGCCAGCAGCGCAAGTACAGGGACCTCACCCCTCCACTTT.